These 5 T cell receptor beta chains originate from one sample sequenced in a study of T cell repertoires in cytomegalovirus infection. These TCRs' antigens remain unknown. One entry per CDR3 protein results from TCRdb running MiXCR on the reads. The sample includes around 570,000 distinct CDR3 sequences, 40% of them seen just once. Sequencing was performed on cultured PBMCs, taken from culture after CMV antigen stimulation. All receptors come from a human donor in good health (CMV status not recorded). Some clones in this sample may be carry-over from other donors' samples.

This clonotype has more than one count but fewer than ten. The rearrangement joins TRBV27 to TRBJ2-3, with 8 nucleotides matching TRBD2. V dropped 5 bases and J dropped 4; count of bases not matched to a gene: 5. CDR1 and CDR2 (germline): MNHEY, SMNVEV (reference sequence). This CDR3 region has 14 residues. The CDR3 DNA reads as TGTGCCAGCAGTGTAGGACTAGCCCCAGATACGCAGTATTTT. Translation: CASSVGLAPDTQYF.

The chain is built from TRBV6-2 or TRBV6-3 and TRBJ2-7, with 8 bases fitting TRBD2. The CDR3 loop spans 15 amino acids. V trimming: 6 bases; J trimming: 0 bases; junction bases outside the gene matches: 7. Germline assignment: CDR1 MNHEY and CDR2 SVGEGT. The CDR3: CASRRIAGSSYEQYF. CDR3 bases: TGTGCCAGCAGGAGAATAGCGGGGAGCTCCTACGAGCAGTACTTC.

In its sample, this clonotype was seen once. The chain couples TRBV12-3 or TRBV12-4 to TRBJ1-4; D remains unclear. Trimming took off 1 base at V and 10 bases at J, with 7 bases between the two ends. The CDR3 is 12 residues long. The CDR3 sequence is CASSLGSAKLFF. The CDR3 DNA follows: TGTGCCAGCAGTTTAGGTTCAGCAAAACTGTTTTTT.

This clonotype was seen a handful of times. The limits of the CDR3 on the DNA are not certain, so only TCRdb's listed CDR3 is given. The V and J genes are TRBV7-2 and TRBJ2-3; TRBD1, as called in the table, went unchecked against the DNA. The CDR3 is 15 residues long, ends included. Per germline, CDR1 SGHTA and CDR2 FQGNSA. The CDR3 spells CASSFFRGRTDTQYF.

Comments on this clonotype: One end of the junction does not line up with germline, which may come from a read error. This chain links TRBV4-2 with TRBJ1-4; no firm D call. CDR1 is LGHNA, CDR2 YNFKEQ, per germline. The length of the CDR3 is 16 residues. DNA for the CDR3: TGTGCCAGCAGCGAAGAGCAGGTAGTCTCTAATGAAAAACTGTTTTTT. Its protein is CASSEEQVVSNEKLFF.